This TCR beta chain was sequenced for a study of siplizumab effects on memory and regulatory T cells (dated by TCRdb to between 2017 and 2020). In the study overall: The study examined how the anti-CD2 antibody siplizumab affects alloreactive T-cell subsets in allogeneic mixed lymphocyte reactions built from human PBMCs.

Sorted unstimulated T cells and proliferating T cells recovered from mixed lymphocyte reactions underwent TCRbeta CDR3 sequencing. Fresh whole blood from nine to eleven HLA-typed healthy donors was used to isolate PBMCs. To map where alloreactive clones came from, CD4+ non-regulatory T cells in the unstimulated state were FACS-sorted. CDR1 and CDR2, per the germline V gene, are MNHNS and SASEGT. The CDR3 runs 12 amino acids, cysteine and phenylalanine included. Kept here is only the CDR3 DNA, which spans 36 bases and is read in frame from base 1. V is clipped by 2 bases and J by 5 bases, and the sequence between their germline boundaries is 7 bases long. To prepare the library, the immunoSEQ multiplex PCR assay was applied. Some 100,000 TCR templates per sample were assayed by the deep sequencing platform. Genomic DNA extracted from sorted T cells was the material used for TCRbeta CDR3 sequencing. For the original study's pipeline: The R programming language was used for clonal analysis of TCRbeta CDR3 data. Alloreactive CD4+ and CD8+ clones were defined by comparing unstimulated samples with post-reaction CFSE-low samples. Regulatory or non-regulatory origin was assigned to alloreactive CD4+ clones by matching of sequences to sorted unstimulated Treg and non-Treg repertoires. Here the immuneACCESS table is served through TCRdb, limited to in-frame sequences with V and J called. Missing clones are a known gap in these copies; in checked studies unresolved V genes cover under half, and the rest lacks a known reason. The V and J calls and the clone size are those of that table, but D and trimming were determined from the DNA. This sample holds over 100,000 clones; about 93% were observed only once. Clones ranked in the top ten supply under 0.2% of the sample.

What the work shows at the level of the full study, not this receptor alone: In reactions with siplizumab, an average of about 62% of mappable alloreactive CD4+ clones were Treg-derived, compared with 25% to 30% in control reactions. Compared with memory T cells, unstimulated naive T cells appeared more diverse, and naive cells seemed to make a substantial contribution to the alloresponse. Because sequences below about 10^-5 frequency were poorly captured, only a minor fraction of alloreactive clones could be mapped to unstimulated subsets. Whether proliferating Tregs from siplizumab cultures actually had suppressive function was not functionally confirmed. Siplizumab significantly lowered the cumulative frequency of alloreactive sequences that could be traced to unstimulated CD4+ memory T cells. Roughly 80-96% of proliferating CD4+ or CD8+ clones could not be assigned a naive or memory phenotype.

Comments on this clone: Its antigen has not been determined. No base quality information exists; no much larger clone differs at one position.

This sequence was found in a human donor in good health. The chain employs TRBV6-1 and TRBJ2-7; the D gene is perhaps TRBD2, on 5 matching bases. The material sequenced was non-Treg CD4+ T cells sorted from blood. Taken with the paper, the label for cell subset or site translates to: FACS-sorted unstimulated CD4+ non-regulatory T cells. Here is the DNA: TGTGCCAGCAGTGAATACGGGAACGAGCAGTACTTC. Translated, it reads CASSEYGNEQYF.